A single T cell receptor (beta chain) is shown here with its context. With V trimmed by 3 bases and J by 16 bases, 10 bases remained unmatched. CDR1 MDHEN and CDR2 SYDVKM come from the germline V gene. The CDR3 totals 13 residues. Some clones are missing from TCRdb's copy, which holds only in-frame ones; the method was immunoSEQ multiplex PCR. Of 85,000 to 130,000 clones in the sample, about 88% were seen once. This sample is drawn from a study of cytomegalovirus exposure and HLA in healthy donors. The chain is built from TRBV28 and TRBJ2-4; 9 bases line up with TRBD2. The receptor comes from a woman younger than 30 in good health and CMV-seropositive. The sequenced sample was PBMCs. CDR3 amino acids: CASSFSLAGLVYF. As DNA, the CDR3 is TGTGCCAGCAGTTTCAGCCTAGCGGGGCTGGTATACTTC. Full variable domain (remainder filled in from reference TRBV28 and TRBJ2-4): DVKVTQSSRYLVKRTGEKVFLECVQDMDHENMFWYRQDPGLGLRLIYFSYDVKMKEKGDIPEGYSVSREKKERFSLILESASTNQTSMYLCASSFSLAGLVYFGAGTRLSVL.